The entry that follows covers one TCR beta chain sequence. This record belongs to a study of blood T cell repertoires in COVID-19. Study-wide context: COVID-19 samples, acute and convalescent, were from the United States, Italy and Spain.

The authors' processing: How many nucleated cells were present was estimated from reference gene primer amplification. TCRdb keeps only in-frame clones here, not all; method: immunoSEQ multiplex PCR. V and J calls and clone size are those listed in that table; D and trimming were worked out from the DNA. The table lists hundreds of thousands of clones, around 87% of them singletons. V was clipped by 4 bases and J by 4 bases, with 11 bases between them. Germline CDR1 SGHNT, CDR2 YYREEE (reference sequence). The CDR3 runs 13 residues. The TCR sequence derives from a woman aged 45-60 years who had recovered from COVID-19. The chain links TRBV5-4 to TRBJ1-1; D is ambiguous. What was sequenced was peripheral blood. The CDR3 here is CASSTKAGTEAFF. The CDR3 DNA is TGTGCCAGCAGCACAAAGGCGGGCACTGAAGCTTTCTTT.